Shown below are 3 T cell receptor beta chains from a single sample sequenced in a study of T cells in localized non-small cell lung cancer (dated by TCRdb to 2020 to 2022). The library was obtained by the immunoSEQ multiplex PCR assay. This immuneACCESS table, as held by TCRdb, lists in-frame sequences with V and J called but not all clones. Of the missing ones, under half trace to an unresolved V gene in checked studies; the others have no known cause. This sample is represented by tens of thousands of clones; about 88% of them were singletons. The ten largest make up 1.3% of the sample. Source: peripheral blood, taken before any cancer treatment. These receptors were collected from a female donor older than 55 with stage I lung adenocarcinoma.

J is TRBJ1-5 and V is TRBV7-2; D is unclear. Germline CDR1 and CDR2: SGHTA and FQGNSA. The V end was cut by 2 bases, the J end by 0 bases, with 11 bases between. The CDR3 is 16 residues long. The CDR3 sequence is CASSLWAADSNQPQHF. The DNA for the CDR3 is TGTGCCAGCAGCTTATGGGCCGCTGATAGCAATCAGCCCCAGCATTTT.

This chain uses TRBV5-1 with TRBJ1-1; the D is unclear. V was pared by 0 bases and J by 4 bases, with 13 bases between. Germline CDR1 is SGHRS and CDR2 is YFSETQ. The length of the CDR3 is 15 residues. The CDR3 nucleotides are TGCGCCAGCAGCTTGGGGGTCCCCCGGAGCACTGAAGCTTTCTTT. It is translated as CASSLGVPRSTEAFF.

Here the CDR3 reads CASSPDRGGYQPQHF. In DNA form, the CDR3 reads TGTGCCAGCTCACCGGACAGGGGGGGATATCAGCCCCAGCATTTT. This chain joins TRBV18 and TRBJ1-5; 10 nucleotides line up with TRBD1. Germline V gene data show CDR1 as KGHSH and CDR2 as LQKENI. Trimming at V came to 3 bases and at J to 5 bases, leaving 4 bases not matched to a gene. This CDR3 is 15 amino acids long.